Below, 3 T cell receptor beta chains from the same sample are listed, as sequenced in a study of vaccination and CD4 T cells after COVID-19. CD4+ T cells that had been cultured provided DNA sequenced with the Oncomine TCR Beta short-read assay. Each CDR3 protein gets one entry after TCRdb re-called the PCR reads with MiXCR. The data show approximately 20,000 distinct CDR3 sequences, with less than 50% seen just once and 4% to 5.5% held by the top ten. Treatment in this sample: roughly 10-day PBMC culture with coronavirus spike peptide pools or control peptides (ViraFEST assay). These receptors lack a known antigen. This material consisted of CD4+ T cells from blood, cultured in vitro, taken before SARS-CoV-2 vaccination. These receptors came from a human donor who had recovered from COVID-19.

The genes are TRBV10-3 and TRBJ1-2; 7 nucleotides agree with TRBD1. V dropped 3 bases and J dropped 2; count of bases not matched to a gene: 9. CDR1 ENHRY and CDR2 SYGVKD come from the germline V gene. The CDR3 length is 16 residues. CDR3 DNA sequence: TGTGCCATCAGTGACGATCACAGGGGATCGAACTATGGCTACACCTTC. It is translated as CAISDDHRGSNYGYTF.

The chain recombines TRBV11-3 with TRBJ2-1; 10 bases are shared with TRBD2. V gave up 9 bases and J gave up 4 bases; unmatched junction bases: 6. This CDR3 comprises 14 residues. CDR1 SGHNT and CDR2 YENEEA come from the germline V gene. The CDR3 reads CASTEAGGYNEQFF. DNA for the CDR3: TGTGCCAGTACCGAAGCGGGAGGGTACAATGAGCAGTTCTTC.

The chain combines TRBV11-2 with TRBJ2-7, with TRBD1 identical over 11 bases. The V gene end was trimmed by 3 bases and the J gene end by 1 base; junction bases not matched to a gene: 17. There are 20 residues in the CDR3. Germline values: CDR1 SGHAT, CDR2 FQNNGV. CDR3 DNA sequence: TGTGCCAGCAGCTTTCGACCGAGGGTAGGACAGGGGGCCCTATCCTACGAGCAGTACTTC. It is translated as CASSFRPRVGQGALSYEQYF. The full variable domain, its missing parts supplied by reference TRBV11-2 and TRBJ2-7, is EAGVAQSPRYKIIEKRQSVAFWCNPISGHATLYWYQQILGQGPKLLIQFQNNGVVDDSQLPKDRFSAERLKGVDSTLKIQPAKLEDSAVYLCASSFRPRVGQGALSYEQYFGPGTRLTVT.